This passage covers 8 T cell receptor beta chains from one sample sequenced in a study of blood T cell repertoires in COVID-19. Libraries were prepared by immunoSEQ multiplex PCR; TCRdb keeps only in-frame clonotypes and omits some of them. The sample contains roughly 290,000 clones, about 85% of which appear only once. The sequencing input was peripheral blood. Source of these receptors: a human donor with COVID-19, enrolled during active disease. The donor label of this sample is uncertain.

This clone appeared once. The chain links TRBV9 to TRBJ1-3; TRBD1 might be the D (6 bases). V lost 0 bases to trimming and J lost 4 bases, with 11 bases between them. The length of the CDR3 is 15 residues. Germline CDR1 is SGDLS and CDR2 is YYNGEE. The CDR3 coding sequence is TGTGCCAGCAGCGTAGGCGCAGGGGTCGGAAACACCATATATTTT. Protein sequence: CASSVGAGVGNTIYF. Looking up the rest from reference TRBV9 and TRBJ1-3 gives the full variable domain: DSGVTQTPKHLITATGQRVTLRCSPRSGDLSVYWYQQSLDQGLQFLIQYYNGEERAKGNILERFSAQQFPDLHSELNLSSLELGDSALYFCASSVGAGVGNTIYFGEGSWLTVV.

This clone was counted only a few times. The chain is built from TRBV11-2 and TRBJ1-1, with unresolved D. From germline, CDR1 is SGHAT and CDR2 FQNNGV. V lost 2 bases and J 4 bases, leaving 8 bases between the germline ends. This CDR3 is built from 13 residues. Here the CDR3 reads CASSLSGSTEAFF. The CDR3 nucleotides read TGTGCCAGCAGCTTAAGCGGGAGCACTGAAGCTTTCTTT.

The chain combines TRBV3-1 (or the pseudogene TRBV3-2) with TRBJ1-2; 7 bases agree with TRBD1. The V gene's germline CDR1 is LGHDT and CDR2 YNNKEL (reference sequence). The V and J ends lost 4 bases and 2 bases, in that order; junction bases with no gene match: 7. This CDR3 has 15 amino acids. CDR3 loop: CASSLRDSFNYGYTF. DNA for the CDR3: TGTGCCAGCAGCCTCCGGGACAGTTTCAACTATGGCTACACCTTC.

This clone has more than one count but fewer than ten. The chain employs TRBV7-9 and TRBJ2-3; 10 bases match TRBD2. The CDR3 consists of 17 residues. The germline V gene has CDR1 SEHNR and CDR2 FQNEAQ (reference sequence). Trimming took 5 bases from V and 5 from J; bases not matched to a gene: 13. CDR3 bases: TGTGCCAGCAGCCCCCCAGGACTAGCGGATGGGGTAGATACGCAGTATTTT. Translating gives CASSPPGLADGVDTQYF.

The chain carries TRBV19 and TRBJ1-4; TRBD1 is a possible D gene (5 bases). Per germline, CDR1 LNHDA and CDR2 SQIVND (reference sequence). The CDR3 loop spans 14 amino acids. Deletions cut 10 bases from V and 6 bases from J, with 18 bases between. The CDR3 here is CATSRQLGDEKLFF. CDR3 nucleotide sequence: TGTGCCACGTCCCGACAGCTTGGGGATGAAAAACTGTTTTTT. Variable domain in full (rest from reference TRBV19 and TRBJ1-4): DGGITQSPKYLFRKEGQNVTLSCEQNLNHDAMYWYRQDPGQGLRLIYYSQIVNDFQKGDIAEGYSVSREKKESFPLTVTSAQKNPTAFYLCATSRQLGDEKLFFGSGTQLSVL.

V is TRBV27 and J is TRBJ2-1; 7 nucleotides match TRBD2. In germline, CDR1 is MNHEY, CDR2 SMNVEV (reference sequence). The V gene end was trimmed by 2 bases and the J gene end by 4 bases; junction bases not matched to a gene: 5. This CDR3 is built from 15 residues. The CDR3 loop reads CASSLLAGEYNEQFF. DNA of the CDR3: TGTGCCAGCAGTTTACTGGCGGGAGAATACAATGAGCAGTTCTTC.

This clone occurred once. The CDR3 sequence is CASSQAAGEGLEQFF. CDR3 coding DNA: TGTGCCAGCAGCCAGGCGGCGGGAGAGGGCCTCGAGCAGTTCTTC. The J gene is TRBJ2-1, the V gene TRBV3-1 (or the pseudogene TRBV3-2), with TRBD2 identical over 7 bases. The germline gives CDR1 LGHDT, CDR2 YNNKEL (reference sequence). Unmatched junction bases numbered 12, after V lost 3 bases and J lost 10 bases. The CDR3 covers 15 residues.

This chain connects TRBV27 to TRBJ2-5, with a weak D call TRBD2 (5 bases). There are 13 residues in the CDR3. The germline CDR1 and CDR2 sequences are MNHEY and SMNVEV (reference sequence). V was pared by 6 bases and J by 9 bases, with 17 bases between. CDR3 region: CASSRTPSTSQYF. CDR3 nucleotide sequence: TGTGCCAGCAGCCGGACTCCTTCGACCTCCCAGTACTTC.